This T cell receptor (beta chain) stems from a study of cytotoxic CD8 clonotypes in ibrutinib-treated CLL (dated by TCRdb to the early 2020s). Turning to the overall study: The cohort was composed of about 10 relapsed/refractory and fewer than 16 treatment-naive patients; IGHV unmutated status was identified in 17 to 18 patients. On average, each sample yielded around 250,000 productive templates and around 98,000 productive rearrangements. Partial responses were observed in about 25 patients and complete responses in 2; after a median follow-up of around 64 months, remission was maintained in 15 or so patients and progression was observed in around twelve. The response samples were drawn at a median of approximately twelve months into treatment, with a range of roughly 6 to 36 months. Patients were still on ibrutinib when every remission and progressive disease sample was collected. Longitudinal samples were available for about 30% of the roughly 86 trial participants. Cryopreserved peripheral blood mononuclear cells were obtained before treatment, at response, and at either sustained remission or disease progression.

V sheds 6 bases and J sheds 0 bases, leaving 8 bases between their ends. The CDR3, from cysteine to phenylalanine, totals 13 residues. The read is trimmed to its CDR3 DNA, 39 bases read in frame from base 1. From a lookup of the germline V gene, CDR1 and CDR2 are SNHLY and FYNNEI. The meaning of the sample's time point label: approximately 25 months on ibrutinib. For TCR beta library preparation, 2 to 2.5 micrograms of genomic DNA were isolated from cryopreserved PBMCs. Longitudinal blood samples from CLL patients on ibrutinib monotherapy were analyzed using high-throughput TCR beta sequencing. Patients were enrolled in a phase 2 open-label single-center ibrutinib monotherapy trial. A MiSeq instrument was used for deep resolution sequencing, which targeted depths ranging from 1 in 1 million up to 1 in 200,000 T cells, with coverage averaging 10x for each clonotype. TCR beta libraries were generated with the immunoSEQ hsTCRB Kit. The paper's processing steps were these. Data were analyzed with ImmunoSEQ Data Assistant and ImmunoSEQ Analyzer, with V, D and J genes assigned per IMGT definitions. Clonality was computed as one minus normalized Shannon entropy of productive rearrangement frequencies, ranging from 0 to 1. Only overrepresented clonotypes making up at least 0.05% of each patient's repertoire were included in the public clonotype analysis. About a dozen age-matched healthy donor repertoires from immuneACCESS were used as controls for clonality. The clones in this table, taken by TCRdb from immuneACCESS, are in-frame only. Not every clone is retained; where verified, under half of the shortfall comes from an unresolved V gene, and the cause of the rest is unknown. Clone size and V and J calls were adopted from that table, with D and trimming inferred from the DNA. Counted in this sample were 100,000 to 150,000 clones; over 75% of them appeared once. The ten largest clones take up roughly 2% of the sample.

Broader findings and caveats from the paper: Clonality rose at ibrutinib response, remained stable during sustained remission, and dropped back toward baseline at progression. At baseline, clonality was higher than in age-matched healthy donors and showed a strong correlation with circulating CD8+ T-cell counts. Sampling times were not matched between sustained-remission and progressing patients, and lymph node repertoires were not studied. Public clonotypes were rare and either contracted or stayed stable during treatment, and the rise in clonality at ibrutinib response reflected the expansion of private clonotypes.

Concerning this clone itself: What this receptor recognizes is not known. No much larger clone exists at a distance of one base, and base qualities are not known.

The sequence came from a human donor with chronic lymphocytic leukemia. The sequences come from PBMCs, collected after 24 months of ibrutinib treatment. The chain was built from TRBV2 and TRBJ1-2; the D gene is possibly TRBD1, with 5 bases matching. The sequence in DNA is TGTGCCAGCAGACAGGAAACTAACTATGGCTACACCTTC. Its product reads: CASRQETNYGYTF. Reference TRBV2 and TRBJ1-2 genes cover what lies past the CDR3, so the full variable domain is EPEVTQTPSHQVTQMGQEVILRCVPISNHLYFYWYRQILGQKVEFLVSFYNNEISEKSEIFDDQFSVERPDGSNFTLKIRSTKLEDSAMYFCASRQETNYGYTFGSGTRLTVV.